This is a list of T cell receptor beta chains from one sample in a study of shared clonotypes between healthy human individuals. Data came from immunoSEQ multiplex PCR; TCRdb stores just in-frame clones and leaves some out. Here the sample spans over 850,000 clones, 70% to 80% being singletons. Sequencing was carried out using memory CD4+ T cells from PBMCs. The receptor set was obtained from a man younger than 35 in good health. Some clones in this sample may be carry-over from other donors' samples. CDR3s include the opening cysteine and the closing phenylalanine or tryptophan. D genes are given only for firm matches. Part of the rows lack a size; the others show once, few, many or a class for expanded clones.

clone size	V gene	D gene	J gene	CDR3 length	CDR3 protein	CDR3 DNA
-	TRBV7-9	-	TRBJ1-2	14	CASSLPGSHYGYTF	TGTGCCAGCAGCCTCCCAGGGAGTCACTATGGCTACACCTTC
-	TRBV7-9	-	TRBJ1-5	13	CASSDKGDQPQHF	TGTGCCAGCAGCGACAAAGGGGATCAGCCCCAGCATTTT
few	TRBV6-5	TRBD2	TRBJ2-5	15	CASSPTSGGGETQYF	TGTGCCAGCAGCCCTACTAGCGGAGGCGGGGAGACCCAGTACTTC
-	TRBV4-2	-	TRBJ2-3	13	CASSQPGEDTQYF	TGTGCCAGCAGCCAACCCGGGGAGGATACGCAGTATTTT
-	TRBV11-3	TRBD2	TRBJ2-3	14	CASSPGLLTDTQYF	TGTGCCAGCAGCCCGGGACTACTCACAGATACGCAGTATTTT
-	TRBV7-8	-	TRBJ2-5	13	CASTGARQETQYF	TGTGCCAGCACGGGGGCTAGACAAGAGACCCAGTACTTC
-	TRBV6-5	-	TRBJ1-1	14	CASSYSLMNTEAFF	TGTGCCAGCAGTTACTCTCTTATGAACACTGAAGCTTTCTTT
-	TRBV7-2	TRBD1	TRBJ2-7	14	CASSLRTGPGEQYF	TGTGCCAGCAGCTTGAGGACAGGCCCTGGGGAGCAGTACTTC
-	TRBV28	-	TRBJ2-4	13	CASSPTSLYIQYF	TGTGCCAGCAGTCCGACTAGTTTGTACATTCAGTACTTC
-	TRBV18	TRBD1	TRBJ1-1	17	CASSPRDRGWMNTEAFF	TGTGCCAGCTCACCCCGGGACAGGGGATGGATGAACACTGAAGCTTTCTTT
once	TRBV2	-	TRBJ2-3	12	CASSRESDTQYF	TGTGCCAGCAGCCGGGAGTCAGATACGCAGTATTTT
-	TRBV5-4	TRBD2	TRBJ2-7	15	CASSGTSGSGYEQYF	TGTGCCAGCAGCGGGACTAGCGGGAGCGGGTACGAGCAGTACTTC
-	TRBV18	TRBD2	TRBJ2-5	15	CASTVSSGPQETQYF	TGTGCCAGCACCGTCTCTAGCGGCCCCCAAGAGACCCAGTACTTC
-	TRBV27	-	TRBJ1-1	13	CASSSPGNTEAFF	TGTGCCAGCAGTTCCCCTGGGAACACTGAAGCTTTCTTT
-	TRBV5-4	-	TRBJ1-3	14	CASSSSPDGNTIYF	TGTGCCAGCAGCTCGTCTCCAGACGGAAACACCATATATTTT
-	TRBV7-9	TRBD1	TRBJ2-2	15	CARRGTGDDTGELFF	TGTGCCCGACGGGGGACAGGGGACGACACCGGGGAGCTGTTTTTT
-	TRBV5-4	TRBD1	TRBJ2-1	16	CASSLAPGQGTDEQFF	TGTGCCAGCAGCTTGGCCCCGGGACAGGGGACAGATGAGCAGTTCTTC
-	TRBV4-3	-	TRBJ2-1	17	CASSPQATSGPYNEQFF	TGCGCCAGCAGCCCCCAGGCTACGAGCGGTCCCTACAATGAGCAGTTCTTC
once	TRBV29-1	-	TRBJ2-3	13	CSTRLYLTDTQYF	TGCAGCACCCGACTATACCTCACAGATACGCAGTATTTT